The rows below give T cell receptor beta chains drawn from one sample of a study of beta chain features in type 1 diabetes. Profiled with immunoSEQ multiplex PCR; TCRdb holds only in-frame clones, not every one. The table has 250,000 to 300,000 clones, about 13% seen once. Sequenced input: naive CD4+ T cells from blood. The receptors originated from a man aged 25-45 years with type 1 diabetes. Both conserved end residues are part of each CDR3. A D gene is named only where the DNA matches it firmly. Clone size is shown for a subset of rows, as once, few, many or a class of expanded clone.

>TRBV18|few|TRBD1|TRBJ1-1
CASSPPGQMNTEAFF
TGTGCCAGCTCACCACCGGGACAGATGAACACTGAAGCTTTCTTT
>TRBV9|.|TRBD2|TRBJ2-3
CASSVGGAGGRDTQYF
TGTGCCAGCAGCGTAGGAGGTGCGGGAGGGAGAGATACGCAGTATTTT
>TRBV27|few|.|TRBJ2-7
CASSPGVGPLIYEQYF
TGTGCCAGCAGCCCCGGAGTGGGGCCACTCATCTACGAGCAGTACTTC
>TRBV27|.|.|TRBJ1-5
CASPGTPGEPQHF
TGTGCCAGCCCCGGGACTCCGGGCGAGCCCCAGCATTTT
>TRBV30|few|.|TRBJ2-7
CAWSDNRFSYEQYF
TGTGCCTGGAGTGACAACAGATTTTCCTACGAGCAGTACTTC
>TRBV11-1|few|TRBD1|TRBJ2-1
CASSLGGTVWNEQFF
TGTGCCAGCAGCTTAGGTGGGACAGTATGGAATGAGCAGTTCTTC
>TRBV29-1|few|TRBD1|TRBJ1-1
CSVDDRDTEAFF
TGCAGCGTTGATGACAGGGACACTGAAGCTTTCTTT
>TRBV28|.|.|TRBJ1-1
CASIPGQSNTEAFF
TGTGCCAGCATCCCAGGACAGTCGAACACTGAAGCTTTCTTT
>TRBV30|few|.|TRBJ2-5
CAWSISGVGETQYF
TGTGCCTGGAGTATCTCGGGGGTGGGAGAGACCCAGTACTTC
>TRBV7-2|.|.|TRBJ1-3
CASSLPAGLKSGNTIYF
TGTGCCAGCAGCTTACCCGCAGGGCTGAAATCTGGAAACACCATATATTTT
>TRBV5-1|.|.|TRBJ1-4
CASSLTGANEKLFF
TGCGCCAGCAGCTTGACAGGAGCTAATGAAAAACTGTTTTTT
>TRBV19|few|TRBD1|TRBJ2-5
CASRPGQTQETQYF
TGTGCCAGTAGACCGGGACAGACTCAAGAGACCCAGTACTTC
>TRBV7-2|.|.|TRBJ1-2
CASSLDSNYGYTF
TGTGCCAGCAGCCTAGACAGTAACTATGGCTACACCTTC
>TRBV5-1|.|TRBD2|TRBJ2-1
CASSPPGLAANEQFF
TGCGCCAGCAGCCCTCCGGGACTAGCGGCGAATGAGCAGTTCTTC
>TRBV9|few|.|TRBJ1-1
CASSIQENTEAFF
TGTGCCAGCAGCATACAGGAGAACACTGAAGCTTTCTTT
>TRBV27|.|TRBD1|TRBJ2-2
CASSTRTGVGELFF
TGTGCCAGCAGTACCCGGACAGGGGTCGGGGAGCTGTTTTTT
>TRBV19|.|TRBD1|TRBJ2-7
CASSMFGGQGIYEQYF
TGTGCCAGTAGTATGTTCGGGGGACAGGGGATTTACGAGCAGTACTTC
>TRBV28|.|TRBD2|TRBJ2-1
CASTLAGRNEQFF
TGTGCCAGCACGCTAGCGGGAAGGAATGAGCAGTTCTTC
>TRBV7-3|.|.|TRBJ2-5
CASSLTAVGGQETQYF
TGTGCCAGCAGCTTAACAGCAGTCGGCGGTCAAGAGACCCAGTACTTC
>TRBV9|few|.|TRBJ2-1
CASSLSGGSYNEQFF
TGTGCCAGCAGCTTGTCGGGTGGCTCCTACAATGAGCAGTTCTTC
>TRBV10-3|few|TRBD2|TRBJ2-3
CAIGAGTSGSPDTQYF
TGTGCCATCGGGGCAGGGACTAGCGGGAGCCCAGATACGCAGTATTTT
>TRBV7-2|.|.|TRBJ2-1
CASSLASYNEQFF
TGTGCCAGCAGCTTAGCCAGCTACAATGAGCAGTTCTTC
>TRBV7-2|few|.|TRBJ1-2
CASSQTGLDYGYTF
TGTGCCAGCAGCCAAACAGGGCTGGACTATGGCTACACCTTC
>TRBV5-6|few|.|TRBJ2-4
CASSYGLSEDF
TGTGCCAGCAGCTATGGACTCTCTGAGGATTTC
>TRBV28|.|.|TRBJ2-7
CASSPIQGRSGYEQYF
TGTGCCAGCAGTCCGATACAGGGTCGGTCGGGCTACGAGCAGTACTTC
>TRBV9|few|TRBD1|TRBJ2-7
CASGGGDRGTKQYF
TGTGCCAGCGGAGGTGGGGACAGGGGGACTAAGCAGTACTTC
>TRBV6-5|few|TRBD1|TRBJ2-7
CASEGQGDYEQYF
TGTGCCAGCGAAGGACAGGGGGACTACGAGCAGTACTTC
>TRBV5-1|.|.|TRBJ2-5
CASSLGASQETQYF
TGCGCCAGCAGCTTGGGGGCCAGCCAAGAGACCCAGTACTTC
>TRBV2|.|TRBD2|TRBJ2-7
CASSQQGLAGEQYF
TGTGCCAGCAGCCAACAGGGACTAGCGGGAGAGCAGTACTTC
>TRBV18|few|.|TRBJ2-1
CASSVADNEQFF
TGTGCCAGCTCAGTAGCAGACAATGAGCAGTTCTTC
>TRBV7-2|.|TRBD2|TRBJ2-7
CASGTSGRNEQYF
TGTGCCAGCGGAACTAGCGGGAGAAACGAGCAGTACTTC
>TRBV25-1|.|.|TRBJ1-3
CASSLSGSPGNTIYF
TGTGCCAGCAGCCTTTCGGGGTCCCCTGGAAACACCATATATTTT
>TRBV7-9|few|TRBD1|TRBJ1-4
CASEGARGKLFF
TGTGCCAGCGAGGGGGCCCGTGGAAAACTGTTTTTT
>TRBV20-1|.|.|TRBJ2-1
CSASGSNEQFF
TGCAGTGCTAGCGGGAGCAATGAGCAGTTCTTC
>TRBV25-1|.|.|TRBJ2-7
CASSQQAGYEQYF
TGTGCCAGCAGTCAACAAGCAGGCTACGAGCAGTACTTC
>TRBV30|few|TRBD2|TRBJ2-5
CACLGLDPVTQYF
TGTGCCTGCTTAGGACTAGATCCGGTGACCCAGTACTTC
>TRBV7-2|.|TRBD2|TRBJ2-7
CASSRGGRSVGYEQYF
TGTGCCAGCAGCCGGGGGGGCAGGTCGGTAGGGTACGAGCAGTACTTC
>TRBV9|.|TRBD2|TRBJ2-7
CASNPGTSGSEQYF
TGTGCCAGCAACCCCGGGACTAGCGGGAGTGAGCAGTACTTC
>TRBV6-5|.|.|TRBJ1-2
CASSRTGFGYTF
TGTGCCAGCAGCAGAACGGGGTTCGGCTACACCTTC
>TRBV7-2|.|TRBD2|TRBJ2-1
CASSLIAGYNEQFF
TGTGCCAGCAGCTTAATAGCGGGTTACAATGAGCAGTTCTTC
>TRBV7-3|few|.|TRBJ2-1
CASSSIAGSYNEQFF
TGTGCCAGCAGCTCAATTGCGGGATCGTACAATGAGCAGTTCTTC
>TRBV30|.|.|TRBJ2-2
CGGRTNTGELFF
TGTGGGGGGAGGACGAACACCGGGGAGCTGTTTTTT
>TRBV11-2|few|.|TRBJ2-3
CASSLATGTDTQYF
TGTGCCAGCAGCTTGGCCACAGGAACAGATACGCAGTATTTT
>TRBV5-1|.|TRBD1|TRBJ2-7
CASSLTRDRSSYEQYF
TGCGCCAGCAGCTTGACCCGGGACAGAAGTTCCTACGAGCAGTACTTC
>TRBV7-2|.|TRBD2|TRBJ2-7
CASSPPRVAGIYEQYF
TGTGCCAGCAGCCCCCCCCGGGTAGCGGGCATTTACGAGCAGTACTTC
>TRBV6-5|few|TRBD1|TRBJ2-7
CASSLAGQGAFEQYF
TGTGCCAGCAGTCTCGCGGGACAGGGGGCGTTCGAGCAGTACTTC
>TRBV27|.|TRBD1|TRBJ1-1
CASTLGTDTEAFF
TGTGCCAGCACCTTAGGGACAGACACTGAAGCTTTCTTT
>TRBV21-1|few|.|TRBJ1-5
CAIKGANNNQPQHF
TGTGCCATAAAGGGGGCAAATAACAATCAGCCCCAGCATTTT
>TRBV5-1|.|.|TRBJ2-3
CASSFLQSADTQYF
TGCGCCAGCAGCTTTTTACAGTCAGCAGATACGCAGTATTTT
>TRBV4-3|.|TRBD1|TRBJ2-1
CASSKGGTGLRLGGSEQFF
TGCGCCAGCAGCAAAGGGGGGACAGGGCTGCGGCTAGGGGGAAGTGAGCAGTTCTTC
>TRBV18|.|.|TRBJ2-7
CASSPGLAGMGEQYF
TGTGCCAGCTCACCTGGGCTCGCGGGGATGGGCGAGCAGTACTTC
>TRBV7-9|.|TRBD1|TRBJ1-5
CASSPTGGNQPQHF
TGTGCCAGCAGCCCTACAGGGGGCAATCAGCCCCAGCATTTT
>TRBV29-1|.|.|TRBJ2-7
CSVDGADSYEQYF
TGCAGCGTTGACGGAGCAGACTCCTACGAGCAGTACTTC
>TRBV6-1|.|TRBD1|TRBJ2-5
CASSDGTGAETQYF
TGTGCCAGCAGTGATGGGACAGGGGCGGAGACCCAGTACTTC
>TRBV7-6|.|.|TRBJ2-2
CASSDRLNRQSNTGELFF
TGTGCCAGCAGCGATAGACTCAACCGTCAGTCGAACACCGGGGAGCTGTTTTTT
>TRBV5-1|few|TRBD2|TRBJ2-5
CASSPGTSLETQYF
TGCGCCAGCAGCCCCGGGACTAGTTTGGAGACCCAGTACTTC
>TRBV4-1|few|.|TRBJ2-2
CASSQRQSLTGELFF
TGCGCCAGCAGCCAAAGACAGTCGCTCACCGGGGAGCTGTTTTTT
>TRBV6-5|.|.|TRBJ1-2
CASGLGVGGYGYTF
TGTGCCAGCGGCCTCGGGGTTGGCGGCTATGGCTACACCTTC
>TRBV5-1|few|.|TRBJ2-3
CASSLGQGPSTDTQYF
TGCGCCAGCAGCTTGGGCCAGGGTCCGAGCACAGATACGCAGTATTTT
>TRBV23-1|.|.|TRBJ1-5
CASSLQGLNQPQHF
TGCGCCAGCAGTCTTCAGGGCTTAAATCAGCCCCAGCATTTT